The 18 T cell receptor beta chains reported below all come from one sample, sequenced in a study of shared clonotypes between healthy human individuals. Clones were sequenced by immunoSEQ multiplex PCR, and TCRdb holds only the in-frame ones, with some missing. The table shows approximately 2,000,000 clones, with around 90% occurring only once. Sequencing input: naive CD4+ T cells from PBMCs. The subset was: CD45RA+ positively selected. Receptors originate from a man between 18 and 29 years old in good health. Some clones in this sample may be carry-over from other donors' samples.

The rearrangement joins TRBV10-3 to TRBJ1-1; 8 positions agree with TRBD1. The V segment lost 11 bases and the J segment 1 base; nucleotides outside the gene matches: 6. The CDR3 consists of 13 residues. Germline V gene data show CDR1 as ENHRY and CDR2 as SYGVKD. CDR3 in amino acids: CAARQGQNTEAFF. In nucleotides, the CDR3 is TGTGCCGCAAGACAGGGGCAGAACACTGAAGCTTTCTTT.

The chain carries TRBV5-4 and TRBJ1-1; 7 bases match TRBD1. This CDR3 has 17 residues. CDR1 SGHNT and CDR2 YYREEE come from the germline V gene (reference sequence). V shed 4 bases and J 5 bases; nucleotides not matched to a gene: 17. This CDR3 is CASSPTHRGPRETEAFF. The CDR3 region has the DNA TGTGCCAGCAGCCCTACCCACAGGGGACCCCGGGAGACTGAAGCTTTCTTT.

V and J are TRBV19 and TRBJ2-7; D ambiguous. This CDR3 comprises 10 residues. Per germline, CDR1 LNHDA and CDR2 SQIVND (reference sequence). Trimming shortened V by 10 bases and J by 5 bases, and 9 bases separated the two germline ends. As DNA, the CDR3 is TGTGCCACCTCCCCGGACGAGCAGTACTTC. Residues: CATSPDEQYF.

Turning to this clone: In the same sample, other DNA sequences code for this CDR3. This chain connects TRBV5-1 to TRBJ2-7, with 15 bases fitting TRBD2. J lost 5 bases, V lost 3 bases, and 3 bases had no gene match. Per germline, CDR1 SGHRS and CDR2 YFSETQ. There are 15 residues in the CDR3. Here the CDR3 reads CASSSGLAGGDEQYF. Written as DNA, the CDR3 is TGCGCCAGCAGCTCGGGACTAGCGGGAGGAGACGAGCAGTACTTC.

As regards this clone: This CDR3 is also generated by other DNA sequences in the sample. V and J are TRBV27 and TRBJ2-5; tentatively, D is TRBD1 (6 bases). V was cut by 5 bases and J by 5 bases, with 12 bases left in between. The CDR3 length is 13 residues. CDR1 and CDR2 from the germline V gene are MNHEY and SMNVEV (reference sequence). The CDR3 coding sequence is TGTGCCAGCAGTCTCAGGGGAGCGGAGACCCAGTACTTC. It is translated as CASSLRGAETQYF.

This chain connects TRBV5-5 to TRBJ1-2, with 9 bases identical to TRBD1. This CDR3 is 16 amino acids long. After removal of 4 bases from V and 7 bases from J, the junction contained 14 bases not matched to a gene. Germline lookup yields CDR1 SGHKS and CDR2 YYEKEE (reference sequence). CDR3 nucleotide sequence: TGTGCCAGCAGCGGAGGACAGGGGAATCCCCTTTCTGGCTACACCTTC. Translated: CASSGGQGNPLSGYTF.

CDR3 DNA: TGTGCCAGCAGTACCGTTTCGCGACAGGGGAAGGGTGGCTACACCTTC. Translated, it gives CASSTVSRQGKGGYTF. The rearrangement joins TRBV28 to TRBJ1-2, with TRBD1 identical over 8 bases. Germline CDR1 and CDR2: MDHEN and SYDVKM. The CDR3 covers 16 residues. V lost 5 bases, J lost 7 bases, and 15 bases stayed unmatched.

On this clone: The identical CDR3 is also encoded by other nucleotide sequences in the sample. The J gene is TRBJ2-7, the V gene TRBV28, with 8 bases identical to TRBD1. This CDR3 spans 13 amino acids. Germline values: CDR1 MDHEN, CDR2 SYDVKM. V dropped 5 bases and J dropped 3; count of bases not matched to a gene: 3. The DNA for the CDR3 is TGTGCCAGCAGTAGGACAGGGAACTACGAGCAGTACTTC. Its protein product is CASSRTGNYEQYF.

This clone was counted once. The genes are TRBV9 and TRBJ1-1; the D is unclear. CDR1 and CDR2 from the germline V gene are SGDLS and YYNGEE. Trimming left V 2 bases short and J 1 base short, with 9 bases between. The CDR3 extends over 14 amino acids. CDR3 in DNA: TGTGCCAGCAGCGTGTGGACGGAGAACACTGAAGCTTTCTTT. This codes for CASSVWTENTEAFF. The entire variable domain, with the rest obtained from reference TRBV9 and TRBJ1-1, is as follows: DSGVTQTPKHLITATGQRVTLRCSPRSGDLSVYWYQQSLDQGLQFLIQYYNGEERAKGNILERFSAQQFPDLHSELNLSSLELGDSALYFCASSVWTENTEAFFGQGTRLTVV.

The CDR3 coding sequence is TGTGCCAGCTCAACAGCGACCGGAAACACCATATATTTT. Translated: CASSTATGNTIYF. V usage is TRBV2 and J usage is TRBJ1-3, with D unclear. V gave up 8 bases and J gave up 4 bases, with 12 bases separating them. This CDR3 has 13 amino acids. CDR1 and CDR2 from the germline V gene are SNHLY and FYNNEI.

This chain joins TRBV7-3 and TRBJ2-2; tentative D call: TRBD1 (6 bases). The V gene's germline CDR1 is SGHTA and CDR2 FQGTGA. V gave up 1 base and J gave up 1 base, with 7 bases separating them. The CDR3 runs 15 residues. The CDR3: CASSLMGQNTGELFF. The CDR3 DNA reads TGTGCCAGCAGCTTAATGGGACAGAACACCGGGGAGCTGTTTTTT.

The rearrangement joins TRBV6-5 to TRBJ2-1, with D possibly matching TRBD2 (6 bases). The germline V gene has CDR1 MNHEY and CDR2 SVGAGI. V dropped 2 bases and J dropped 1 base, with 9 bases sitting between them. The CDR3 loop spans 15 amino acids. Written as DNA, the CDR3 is TGTGCCAGCAGTTACGGGACTGAGTCCTACAATGAGCAGTTCTTC. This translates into CASSYGTESYNEQFF.

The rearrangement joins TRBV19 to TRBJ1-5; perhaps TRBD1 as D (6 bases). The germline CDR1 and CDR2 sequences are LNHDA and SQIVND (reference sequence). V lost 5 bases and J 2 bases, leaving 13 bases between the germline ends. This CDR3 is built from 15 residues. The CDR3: CASSFLRGGNQPQHF. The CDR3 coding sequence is TGTGCCAGTAGTTTCCTTAGGGGGGGCAATCAGCCCCAGCATTTT.

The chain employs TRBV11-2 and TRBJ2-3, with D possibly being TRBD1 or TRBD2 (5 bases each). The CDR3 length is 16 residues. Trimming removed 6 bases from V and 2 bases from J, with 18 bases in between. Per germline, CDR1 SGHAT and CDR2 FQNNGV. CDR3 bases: TGTGCCAGCAGTCTGGCCGGGACCATACCCACAGATACGCAGTATTTT. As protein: CASSLAGTIPTDTQYF.

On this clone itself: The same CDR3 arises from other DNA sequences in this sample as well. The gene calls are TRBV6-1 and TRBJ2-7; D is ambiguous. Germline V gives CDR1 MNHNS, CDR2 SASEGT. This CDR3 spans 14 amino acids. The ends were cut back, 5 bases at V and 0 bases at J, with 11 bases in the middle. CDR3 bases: TGTGCCAGCAGTCGCACAGTAAGCTCCTACGAGCAGTACTTC. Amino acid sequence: CASSRTVSSYEQYF.

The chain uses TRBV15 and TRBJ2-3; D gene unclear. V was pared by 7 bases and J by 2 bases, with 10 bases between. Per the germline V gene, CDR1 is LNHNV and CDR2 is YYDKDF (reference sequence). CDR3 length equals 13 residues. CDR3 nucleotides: TGTGCCACCAAGCTCATCCCCACAGATACGCAGTATTTT. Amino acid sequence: CATKLIPTDTQYF.

This chain's CDR3 is CASTRTGSETQYF. CDR3 DNA: TGTGCCAGCACCCGGACAGGTTCCGAGACCCAGTACTTC. The chain combines TRBV6-1 with TRBJ2-5; 7 nucleotides match TRBD1. V gave up 7 bases and J gave up 5 bases; unmatched junction bases: 7. Germline V CDR1 and CDR2: MNHNS, SASEGT. This CDR3 has 13 residues.

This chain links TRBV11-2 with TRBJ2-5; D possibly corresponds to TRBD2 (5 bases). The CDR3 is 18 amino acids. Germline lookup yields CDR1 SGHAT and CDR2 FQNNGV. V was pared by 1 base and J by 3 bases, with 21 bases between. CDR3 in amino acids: CASSLVGTAGNLKETQYF. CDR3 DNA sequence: TGTGCCAGCAGCTTAGTTGGAACCGCCGGGAACCTGAAAGAGACCCAGTACTTC.